The rows below give T cell receptor beta chains drawn from one sample of a study of T cell changes during pregnancy in multiple sclerosis. Measured with immunoSEQ multiplex PCR; TCRdb has only the in-frame clones, and not every one. The sample lists some 110,000 clones, about 90% occurring once. The sequenced sample was peripheral blood, obtained in the third trimester of pregnancy. The receptor source for this set is a female donor with multiple sclerosis, enrolled in a pregnancy study. Each CDR3 is given with its conserved first and last residue. Each record gives: V gene, D gene, CDR3 length, J gene, CDR3 protein. The D gene is left open where the match is weak.

V: TRBV19
D: TRBD1
length: 15
J: TRBJ1-2
CDR3: CASSIDFRQGSGYTF

V: TRBV4-2
D: NA
length: 14
J: TRBJ2-7
CDR3: CASSQEAGVYEQYF

V: TRBV27
D: NA
length: 18
J: TRBJ2-2
CDR3: CASSLFRLDASNTGELFF

V: TRBV28
D: TRBD1
length: 13
J: TRBJ1-6
CDR3: CASFTGARSPLHF

V: TRBV19
D: NA
length: 14
J: TRBJ1-1
CDR3: CASSREGGKTEAFF

V: TRBV6-1
D: TRBD1
length: 15
J: TRBJ2-7
CDR3: CASSKAGTEPYEQYF

V: TRBV28
D: TRBD1
length: 14
J: TRBJ2-7
CDR3: CASSFRQGQDEQYF

V: TRBV19
D: NA
length: 11
J: TRBJ1-3
CDR3: CASTGGNTIYF

V: TRBV5-1
D: TRBD1
length: 16
J: TRBJ1-1
CDR3: CASSLGTGQMNTEAFF

V: TRBV19
D: NA
length: 16
J: TRBJ2-2
CDR3: CASSIRRGRDTGELFF

V: TRBV5-6
D: NA
length: 17
J: TRBJ1-1
CDR3: CASSLNRGQGGNTEAFF

V: TRBV19
D: TRBD2
length: 15
J: TRBJ2-3
CDR3: CASSGTSGIKDTQYF

V: TRBV5-4
D: NA
length: 13
J: TRBJ1-2
CDR3: CASSLQENYGYTF

V: TRBV12-1
D: NA
length: 16
J: TRBJ2-3
CDR3: CASSRQGLAGEDTQYF

V: TRBV9
D: TRBD1
length: 14
J: TRBJ1-6
CDR3: CASSAGQPNSPLHF

V: TRBV9
D: NA
length: 13
J: TRBJ2-7
CDR3: CASSVGQTYEQYF

V: TRBV14
D: NA
length: 15
J: TRBJ2-1
CDR3: CASSERGFPGNEQFF

V: TRBV9
D: NA
length: 14
J: TRBJ2-5
CDR3: CASSSHGDQETQYF

V: TRBV10-3
D: TRBD1
length: 16
J: TRBJ1-1
CDR3: CAISDPDYGQGGEAFF

V: TRBV19
D: NA
length: 13
J: TRBJ2-1
CDR3: CASSIDHGNEQFF

V: TRBV2
D: TRBD2
length: 17
J: TRBJ2-3
CDR3: CASKKTSGTSETDTQYF

V: TRBV19
D: NA
length: 16
J: TRBJ2-2
CDR3: CASSIRQGSFTGELFF